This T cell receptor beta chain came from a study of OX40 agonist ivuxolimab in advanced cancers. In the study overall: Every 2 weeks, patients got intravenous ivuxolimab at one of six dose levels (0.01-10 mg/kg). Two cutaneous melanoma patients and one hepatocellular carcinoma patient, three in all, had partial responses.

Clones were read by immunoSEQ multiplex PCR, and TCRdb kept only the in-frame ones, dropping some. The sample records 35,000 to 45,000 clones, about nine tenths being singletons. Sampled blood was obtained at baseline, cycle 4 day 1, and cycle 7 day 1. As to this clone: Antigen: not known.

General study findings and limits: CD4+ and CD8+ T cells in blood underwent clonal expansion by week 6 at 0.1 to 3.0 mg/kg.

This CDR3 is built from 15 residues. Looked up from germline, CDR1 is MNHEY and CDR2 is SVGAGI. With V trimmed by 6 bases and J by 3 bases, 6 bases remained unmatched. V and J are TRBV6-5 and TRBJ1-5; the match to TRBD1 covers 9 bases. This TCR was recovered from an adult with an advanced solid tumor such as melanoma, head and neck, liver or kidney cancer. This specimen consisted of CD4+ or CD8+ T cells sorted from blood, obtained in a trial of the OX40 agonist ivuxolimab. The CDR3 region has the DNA TGTGCCAGCAGCTTGGGACAGGGAAACAATCAGCCCCAGCATTTT. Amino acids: CASSLGQGNNQPQHF.